One T cell receptor beta chain is described in this entry. This receptor's antigen is unknown. No clone much larger than this one lies a single base away; base qualities are absent. The data derive from a study of blood T cell repertoires in COVID-19 (dated by TCRdb to the early 2020s). Background on the whole study: Samples covering the acute and convalescent phases of COVID-19 were provided by collaborators in the United States, Italy and Spain. The prospective study material was composed of cDNA or gDNA derived from T cells, B-cell-depleted T cells, or PBMCs. Deeply sampled blood TCRbeta repertoires from subjects exposed to, actively infected with, or recovered from COVID-19 were included in the dataset. The repertoires were released in a freely available public database meant as a resource for research on the immune response to SARS-CoV-2. The samples were drawn from the first 160 participants of the ongoing ImmuneRACE study and from 1,254 subjects provided by 6 global collaborators. Sample metadata almost always included a de-identified subject ID, COVID-19 status, age in years and sex. Where available, HLA class I and class II types were obtained from metadata supplied by the sample provider rather than from assay-based typing.

Collaborating institutions collected whole blood in K2EDTA tubes following their own protocols. For TCRbeta analysis, collaborator samples were shipped as frozen whole blood, as isolated PBMCs, or as DNA extracted from either sample type. TCRbeta CDR3 regions were amplified from genomic DNA using the immunoSEQ Assay, a bias-controlled multiplex PCR. The paper's data handling went like this. The number of nucleated cells in each sample was estimated by amplification of reference gene primers within the assay. To quantify the absolute abundance of each unique TCRbeta CDR3 rearrangement, sequence reads were collapsed and filtered. For each sample, productive Simpson clonality was calculated as the square root of Simpson's diversity index across productive rearrangements. This immuneACCESS table, as held by TCRdb, lists in-frame sequences with V and J called but not all clones. Of the missing ones, under half trace to an unresolved V gene in checked studies; the others have no known cause. V, J and clone size were drawn from that table, and D and trimming were deduced from the DNA. In this sample the table shows approximately 270,000 clones, about 90% of which occur a single time. The top ten clonotypes cover around 1.5% of the sample.

Points the paper makes about the study in general: The quantity of clinical and demographic metadata differed by source and by participant and was supplied without curation.

The germline V gene gives CDR1 as LGHNA and CDR2 as YNFKEQ. After removal of 0 bases from V and 9 bases from J, the junction retains 3 bases not matched to a gene. The CDR3 holds 14 amino acids from the cysteine to the phenylalanine. Only the CDR3 DNA stays, 42 bases, in frame from base 1. The sequence was obtained from an elderly man with acute or convalescent COVID-19. This chain is built from TRBV4-2 and TRBJ1-5, and TRBD1 matches 9 of the central bases. The sequencing sample was made of peripheral blood. The CDR3 sequence is CASSQETGGRPQHF. The nucleotides read TGTGCCAGCAGCCAAGAGACAGGGGGACGGCCCCAGCATTTT.